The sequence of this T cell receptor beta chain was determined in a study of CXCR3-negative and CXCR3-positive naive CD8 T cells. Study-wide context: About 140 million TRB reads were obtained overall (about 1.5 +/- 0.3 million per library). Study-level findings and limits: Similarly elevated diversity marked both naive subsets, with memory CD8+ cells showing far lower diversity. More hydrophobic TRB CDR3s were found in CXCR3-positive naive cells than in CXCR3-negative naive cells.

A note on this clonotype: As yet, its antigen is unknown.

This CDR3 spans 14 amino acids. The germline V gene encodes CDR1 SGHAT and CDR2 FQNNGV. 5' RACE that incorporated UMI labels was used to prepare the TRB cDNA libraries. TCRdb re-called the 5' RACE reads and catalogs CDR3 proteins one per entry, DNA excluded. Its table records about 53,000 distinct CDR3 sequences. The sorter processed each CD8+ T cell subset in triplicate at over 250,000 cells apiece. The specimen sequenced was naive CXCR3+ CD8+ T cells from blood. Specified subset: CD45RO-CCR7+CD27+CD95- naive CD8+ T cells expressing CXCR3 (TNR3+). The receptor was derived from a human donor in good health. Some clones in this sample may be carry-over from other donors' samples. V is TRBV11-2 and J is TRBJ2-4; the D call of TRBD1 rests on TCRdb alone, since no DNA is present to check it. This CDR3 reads CASSPAAGHPIQYF.